What follows is one T cell receptor beta chain and its context. PCR was performed using 60 Vbeta and 13 Jbeta primers. Data came from immunoSEQ multiplex PCR; TCRdb stores just in-frame clones and leaves some out. In the table there are more than 95,000 clones, around 70% of which are singletons. This entry comes from a study of cytomegalovirus exposure and HLA in healthy donors. V gave up 5 bases and J gave up 8 bases; unmatched junction bases: 8. Looked up from germline, CDR1 is MDHEN and CDR2 is SYDVKM. This CDR3 has 15 amino acids. This TCR came from a man aged 35 to 55 in good health and CMV-seropositive. The sequenced material came from PBMCs. The chain employs TRBV28 and TRBJ1-4; 10 nucleotides line up with TRBD1. The CDR3 loop reads CASSLLTGGDEKLFF. For the CDR3, the DNA is TGTGCCAGCAGTCTACTGACAGGGGGCGACGAAAAACTGTTTTTT.